This note documents a single T cell receptor beta chain sequence. Its specificity is not known. TCRdb keeps only in-frame clones here, not all; method: immunoSEQ multiplex PCR. Among fewer than 150,000 clones listed, 85% to 95% were seen once. Germline CDR1 and CDR2: LNHDA and SQIVND (reference sequence). The V end was cut by 1 base, the J end by 0 bases, with 12 bases between. CDR3 size: 16 residues. This sample was included in a study of T cell responses to AZD1222 COVID-19 vaccine. Notes on the study in general: Reportedly, nearly half of unique spike TCRs recognized epitopes outside B.1.351/B.1.1.7 mutations. CD4 TCRs linked to vaccination spanned spike, dominating at 160-218 and 743-854.

Here the sequenced sample was peripheral blood, taken 28 days after the second AZD1222 dose. The receptor was derived from an adult who received the AZD1222 COVID-19 vaccine. The V gene is TRBV19, the J gene TRBJ2-5; D possibly uses TRBD1 or TRBD2 (5 bases each). Here the CDR3 reads CASSIAGTPYQETQYF. CDR3 bases: TGTGCCAGTAGTATAGCCGGGACCCCGTACCAAGAGACCCAGTACTTC.